A single sample gave rise to the 9 T cell receptor beta chains below, sequenced in a study of beta chain features in type 1 diabetes. The sequenced template was cDNA made from the entire isolated RNA. The assay was immunoSEQ multiplex PCR, and TCRdb's table has in-frame clones only and misses some. The top ten clones hold over 2% of a sample with more than 150,000 clones, 8.5% to 14% of them seen once. The sample was central memory CD4+ T cells from blood. Every receptor here comes from a man aged 18-30 years in good health.

The chain couples TRBV14 to TRBJ1-3; no reliable D call. Germline-derived CDR1 and CDR2 are SGHDN and FVKESK. With 1 base removed from V and 0 bases from J, the gap between germline ends came to 10 bases. The CDR3 consists of 16 residues. CDR3 loop: CASSQVWESSGNTIYF. The CDR3 nucleotides read TGTGCCAGCAGCCAAGTATGGGAGAGCTCTGGAAACACCATATATTTT. The whole variable domain, remainder taken from reference TRBV14 and TRBJ1-3, is EAGVTQFPSHSVIEKGQTVTLRCDPISGHDNLYWYRRVMGKEIKFLLHFVKESKQDESGMPNNRFLAERTGGTYSTLKVQPAELEDSGVYFCASSQVWESSGNTIYFGEGSWLTVV.

The V gene is TRBV28, the J gene TRBJ2-7; 9 bases align to TRBD2. The CDR3 spans 14 residues. Per germline, CDR1 MDHEN and CDR2 SYDVKM. After removal of 7 bases from V and 0 bases from J, the junction contained 4 bases not matched to a gene. Here the CDR3 DNA reads TGTGCCAGCATCCTTAGCGGGAGCTCCTACGAGCAGTACTTC. Amino acid sequence: CASILSGSSYEQYF. Full variable domain (outside the CDR3, taken from reference TRBV28 and TRBJ2-7): DVKVTQSSRYLVKRTGEKVFLECVQDMDHENMFWYRQDPGLGLRLIYFSYDVKMKEKGDIPEGYSVSREKKERFSLILESASTNQTSMYLCASILSGSSYEQYFGPGTRLTVT.

This clone has ten or more counts. The chain is built from TRBV7-9 and TRBJ2-7; D unresolved. Germline CDR1 and CDR2: SEHNR and FQNEAQ (reference sequence). There are 14 residues in the CDR3. V was trimmed by 5 bases and J by 3 bases, leaving 14 bases between them. In DNA form, the CDR3 reads TGTGCCAGCAGCCCAAGCGCGAGTGGCTACGAGCAGTACTTC. This gives the protein CASSPSASGYEQYF. Full variable domain (outside the CDR3, taken from reference TRBV7-9 and TRBJ2-7): DTGVSQNPRHKITKRGQNVTFRCDPISEHNRLYWYRQTLGQGPEFLTYFQNEAQLEKSRLLSDRFSAERPKGSFSTLEIQRTEQGDSAMYLCASSPSASGYEQYFGPGTRLTVT.

This rearrangement joins TRBV25-1 to TRBJ2-1, with D possibly called TRBD1 or TRBD2 (7 bases each). CDR1 is MGHDK, CDR2 SYGVNS, per germline. Trimming left V 4 bases short and J 7 bases short, with 14 bases between. The CDR3 runs 14 residues. The CDR3, as DNA: TGTGCCAGCAGTGCACAGGGGAGGGCAAATGAGCAGTTCTTC. Translated: CASSAQGRANEQFF.

V usage is TRBV5-4 and J usage is TRBJ1-2, with unresolved D. The CDR3 contains 14 residues. The germline V gene encodes CDR1 SGHNT and CDR2 YYREEE (reference sequence). V was shortened by 8 bases and J by 2 bases, with 16 bases between the two germline ends. DNA for the CDR3: TGTGCCAGTGGCGTTGAGGTCTTAAACTATGGCTACACCTTC. It specifies CASGVEVLNYGYTF.

This clone was observed a handful of times. The chain couples TRBV27 to TRBJ1-2; TRBD1 matches at 9 bases. Unmatched junction bases numbered 7, after V lost 4 bases and J lost 7 bases. The CDR3 loop spans 14 amino acids. Per germline, CDR1 MNHEY and CDR2 SMNVEV (reference sequence). This CDR3 is CASSSRTGAAGYTF. CDR3 sequence (DNA): TGTGCCAGCAGTTCTCGGACAGGGGCGGCTGGCTACACCTTC.

This clone was observed a handful of times. The chain recombines TRBV25-1 with TRBJ2-7, with 7 bases lining up with TRBD2. Looked up from germline, CDR1 is MGHDK and CDR2 is SYGVNS. The CDR3 length is 14 residues. The V segment lost 2 bases and the J segment 4 bases; nucleotides outside the gene matches: 5. CDR3 protein: CASSEPGGRYEQYF. CDR3 nucleotide sequence: TGTGCCAGCAGTGAACCGGGGGGAAGATACGAGCAGTACTTC.

The CDR3 loop reads CSVEKATAGVSGKSASQYF. DNA of the CDR3: TGCAGCGTTGAAAAGGCTACAGCGGGTGTGAGCGGCAAATCTGCTTCCCAGTACTTC. V usage is TRBV29-1 and J usage is TRBJ2-5, with D maybe TRBD2 (6 bases). Trimming removed 2 bases from V and 9 bases from J, with 34 bases in between. This CDR3 is built from 19 residues. From germline, CDR1 is SQVTM and CDR2 ANQGSEA. The variable domain in full, with the rest retrieved from reference TRBV29-1 and TRBJ2-5, is SAVISQKPSRDICQRGTSLTIQCQVDSQVTMMFWYRQQPGQSLTLIATANQGSEATYESGFVIDKFPISRPNLTFSTLTVSNMSPEDSSIYLCSVEKATAGVSGKSASQYFGPGTRLLVL.

The chain has TRBV23-1 and TRBJ2-3; no reliable D call. TRBV23-1 is an open reading frame whose function is uncertain. This CDR3 is built from 14 residues. V was pared by 2 bases and J by 8 bases, with 14 bases between. The CDR3 DNA is TGCGCCAGCAGTCAAGAAGGGTTACGCGCTACGCAGTATTTT. Its protein is CASSQEGLRATQYF.